This T cell receptor beta chain was observed in a study of early T cells in non-severe SARS-CoV-2 infection (dated by TCRdb to the early 2020s). Some background on the complete study: Bulk RNA from unsorted whole blood was used for TCR sequencing, so alpha and beta chains could not be paired. Overall study results and their limits: VDJdb matching was skewed toward anti-spike CD8 responses, so virus-specific expansions were likely underestimated and private and CD4 specificities were missed.

Regarding this clonotype: Its antigen is not yet known. No quality values exist for individual bases; no much larger clone is one base distant.

This was a case-control study nested in a cohort of healthcare workers in London, UK, who had nasopharyngeal swab PCR tests and blood samples taken every week. Healthcare workers were recruited during the week of the UK lockdown, between 23 and 31 March 2020, and followed weekly for up to roughly 16 weeks. Preparation of the library involved 5' RACE. The sequencing machine was a NextSeq 500. To correct for sequencing error and PCR bias, the TCR library protocol tagged individual cDNA molecules with unique molecular identifiers. Both TCR alpha and beta chains were sequenced, and tight co-correlation was observed between alpha and beta sequence abundances in each sample. Regarding the original processing steps: Decombinator V4 was used to annotate the V gene, J gene and CDR3 of the TCR sequences. Expanded TCRs were defined as changing significantly between any two time points under a Poisson model with p below 0.0001. TCR abundances were normalised to the total number of TCRs sequenced per sample and were expressed as counts per million. VDJdb, accessed on 1 November 2021, was searched for TCRs annotated for CMV, EBV and SARS-CoV-2, and TCRs annotated for more than one antigen were excluded. TCRdb reworked the public reads: Q25 trimming with fastp, MiXCR clone assembly, productive beta chains retained. Every entry covers one CDR3 protein and lists the most common genes and DNA from its rows. Here the V and J calls rest on TCRdb's processing, not on the authors' analysis. The table for this sample lists 75,000 to 80,000 distinct CDR3 sequences; 10% to 12% of them were counted only once. Around 13% of the sample belongs to the ten largest clones.

Sequenced material: whole blood, taken at baseline. The receptor comes from an adult who was a healthcare worker with PCR-confirmed SARS-CoV-2 infection or an uninfected control (not recorded which).

The CDR3: CSATLEGLNTEAFF. The DNA sequence is given as TGCAGTGCTACCCTCGAAGGGCTGAACACTGAAGCTTTCTTT. The chain joins TRBV20-1 to TRBJ1-1; too little of a D gene remains to name it. Including cysteine and phenylalanine, the CDR3 has 14 amino acids. Of all the DNA, just the CDR3 is kept, 42 bases in frame from base 1. V loses 4 bases of germline sequence and J loses 0 bases, and the interval between the two ends is 12 bases. CDR1 DFQATT and CDR2 SNEGSKA were looked up in the germline V gene (reference sequence).